The 10 T cell receptor beta chains in this list originate from one sample, sequenced in a study of PD-1 blockade in classical Hodgkin lymphoma. Some clones are missing from TCRdb's copy, which holds only in-frame ones; the method was immunoSEQ multiplex PCR. The sample has some 93,000 clones; about three quarters are singletons. The time point was: cycle 4 day 1 (C4D1), after less than seven weeks of nivolumab. Every one of the patients relapsed after autologous stem cell transplantation (brentuximab vedotin exposure was variable). The specimen comprised peripheral blood mononuclear cells (PBMCs), sampled before the fourth cycle of nivolumab. Source of these receptors: a human donor with classical Hodgkin lymphoma.

The rearrangement uses TRBV7-9 and TRBJ1-5, with unresolved D. Germline CDR1 and CDR2: SEHNR and FQNEAQ (reference sequence). The CDR3 totals 13 residues. The germline V and J ends were trimmed by 3 bases and 4 bases, with 7 bases remaining between them. CDR3 DNA: TGTGCCAGCAGCTTCGGGGTAAATCAGCCCCAGCATTTT. This translates into CASSFGVNQPQHF.

V is TRBV19 and J is TRBJ1-2; D gene unclear. The V gene's germline CDR1 is LNHDA and CDR2 SQIVND (reference sequence). The V gene lost 3 bases and the J gene lost 3 bases, with 11 bases spanning the gap. The CDR3 sequence is 14 residues long. CDR3 amino acids: CASSMTRLDYGYTF. The DNA of the CDR3 is TGTGCCAGTAGTATGACTCGGTTGGACTATGGCTACACCTTC.

This sequence joins TRBV6-5 and TRBJ1-5; no reliable D call. In germline, CDR1 is MNHEY, CDR2 SVGAGI. Trimming took off 2 bases at V and 4 bases at J, with 9 bases between the two ends. The CDR3 has 14 amino acids. The CDR3 here is CASSYTLGNQPQHF. The CDR3 DNA follows: TGTGCCAGCAGTTACACTTTGGGGAATCAGCCCCAGCATTTT.

The V gene is TRBV10-3, the J gene TRBJ1-5; D perhaps matches TRBD1 (5 bases). Germline assignment: CDR1 ENHRY and CDR2 SYGVKD. V was trimmed by 0 bases and J by 4 bases, leaving 10 bases between them. This CDR3 has 15 amino acids. The CDR3 spells CAISESSGSNQPQHF. CDR3 coding DNA: TGTGCCATCAGTGAGTCGTCAGGGAGTAATCAGCCCCAGCATTTT.

The chain links TRBV18 to TRBJ1-1, with D tentatively TRBD1 (6 bases). The CDR3 spans 13 residues. CDR1 is KGHSH, CDR2 LQKENI, per germline. V was trimmed by 3 bases and J by 1 base, leaving 6 bases between them. CDR3 nucleotide sequence: TGTGCCAGCTCACCGGGACAGAACACTGAAGCTTTCTTT. It translates to CASSPGQNTEAFF.

This clone was counted between two and nine times. The chain recombines TRBV7-6 with TRBJ2-5; no clear D gene. Germline CDR1 reads SGHVS; CDR2 reads FNYEAQ. The length of the CDR3 is 11 residues. V was cut by 5 bases and J by 5 bases, with 6 bases left in between. CDR3 residues: CASSHRETQYF. Here the CDR3 DNA reads TGTGCCAGCAGCCACCGCGAGACCCAGTACTTC.

The gene calls are TRBV27 and TRBJ2-6; TRBD1 matches at 7 bases. CDR1 is MNHEY and CDR2 is SMNVEV in the germline V gene (reference sequence). The CDR3 is 15 residues long. Losses at the gene ends were 5 bases for V and 1 base for J; bases not matched to a gene: 2. Written as DNA, the CDR3 is TGTGCCAGCAGTACAGGGGAGTCTGGGGCCAACGTCCTGACTTTC. It codes for CASSTGESGANVLTF. Using reference TRBV27 and TRBJ2-6 for the parts outside the CDR3, the full variable domain is EAQVTQNPRYLITVTGKKLTVTCSQNMNHEYMSWYRQDPGLGLRQIYYSMNVEVTDKGDVPEGYKVSRKEKRNFPLILESPSPNQTSLYFCASSTGESGANVLTFGAGSRLTVL.

DNA for the CDR3: TGTGCCAGCAGACGGAGGAACACTGAAGCTTTCTTT. As protein: CASRRRNTEAFF. This sequence joins TRBV6-1 and TRBJ1-1, with D unclear. The ends were cut back, 6 bases at V and 1 base at J, with 6 bases in the middle. Germline V CDR1 and CDR2: MNHNS, SASEGT. CDR3 size: 12 residues.

The V gene is TRBV5-4, the J gene TRBJ1-1; TRBD1 matches at 7 bases. V lost 4 bases to trimming and J lost 6 bases; unmatched junction nucleotides: 6. This CDR3 contains 13 residues. In germline, CDR1 is SGHNT, CDR2 YYREEE (reference sequence). CDR3 loop: CASSQEGGSEAFF. DNA of the CDR3: TGTGCCAGCAGCCAAGAAGGGGGCTCTGAAGCTTTCTTT.

This sequence joins TRBV10-3 and TRBJ2-2, with 10 positions matching TRBD1. The trim removed 4 bases at V and 3 bases at J, leaving 2 bases unmatched. The CDR3 runs to 15 residues. The germline gives CDR1 ENHRY, CDR2 SYGVKD. CDR3 coding DNA: TGTGCCATCAGTGGGGACAGGGGTGACACCGGGGAGCTGTTTTTT. Translation: CAISGDRGDTGELFF.